This paragraph reports one T cell receptor (beta chain). The data belong to a study of blood T cell repertoires in COVID-19. For the study at large: T cells, B-cell-depleted T cells, or PBMCs supplied cDNA or gDNA.

The protocol was immunoSEQ multiplex PCR, while the TCRdb copy is restricted to in-frame clones and leaves out a portion. The sample holds about 230,000 clones, roughly 89% seen once. The CDR3 runs 13 residues. Germline CDR1 reads ENHRY; CDR2 reads SYGVKD. Trimming shortened V by 5 bases and J by 5 bases, and 12 bases separated the two germline ends. The sequence derives from a woman aged 25-40 years with acute COVID-19. Specimen: PBMCs or T cells enriched from blood (not recorded which). The rearrangement uses TRBV10-3 and TRBJ1-2; maybe TRBD1 (5 bases). CDR3 sequence (DNA): TGTGCCATCAGTACCGACAGAAAGTATGGCTACACCTTC. Its translation: CAISTDRKYGYTF.